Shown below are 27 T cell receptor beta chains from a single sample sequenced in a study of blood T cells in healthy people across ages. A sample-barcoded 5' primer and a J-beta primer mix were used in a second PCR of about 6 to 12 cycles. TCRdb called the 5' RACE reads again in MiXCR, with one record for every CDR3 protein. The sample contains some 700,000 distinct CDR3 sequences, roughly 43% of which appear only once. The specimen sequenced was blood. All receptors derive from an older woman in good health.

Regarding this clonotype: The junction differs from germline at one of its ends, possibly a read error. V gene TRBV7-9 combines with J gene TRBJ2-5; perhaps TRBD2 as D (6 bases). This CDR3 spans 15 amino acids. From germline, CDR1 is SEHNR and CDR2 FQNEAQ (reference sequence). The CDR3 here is CASSFGASAGETQYF. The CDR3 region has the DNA TGTGCCAGCAGTTTTGGAGCTAGCGCCGGGGAGACCCAGTACTTT.

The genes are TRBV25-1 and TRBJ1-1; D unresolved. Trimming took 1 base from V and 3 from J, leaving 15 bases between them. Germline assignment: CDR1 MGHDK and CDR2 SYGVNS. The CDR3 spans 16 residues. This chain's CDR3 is CASSEFSTRADTEAFF. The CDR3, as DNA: TGTGCCAGCAGTGAATTTAGTACGAGGGCCGACACTGAAGCTTTCTTT. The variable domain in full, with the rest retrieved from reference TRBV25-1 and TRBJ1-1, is EADIYQTPRYLVIGTGKKITLECSQTMGHDKMYWYQQDPGMELHLIHYSYGVNSTEKGDLSSESTVSRIRTEHFPLTLESARPSHTSQYLCASSEFSTRADTEAFFGQGTRLTVV.

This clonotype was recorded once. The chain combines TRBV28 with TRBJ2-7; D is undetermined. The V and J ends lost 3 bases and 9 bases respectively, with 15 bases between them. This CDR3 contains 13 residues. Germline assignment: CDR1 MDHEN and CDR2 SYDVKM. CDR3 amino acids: CASSLEGMVGQYF. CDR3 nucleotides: TGTGCCAGCAGTTTGGAAGGGATGGTAGGGCAGTACTTC.

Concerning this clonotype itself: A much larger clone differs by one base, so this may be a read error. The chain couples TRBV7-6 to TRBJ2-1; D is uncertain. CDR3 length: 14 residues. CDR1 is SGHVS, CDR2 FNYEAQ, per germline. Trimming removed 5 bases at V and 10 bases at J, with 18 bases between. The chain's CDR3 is CASSVPNPSDEQFF. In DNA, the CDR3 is TGTGCCAGCAGCGTACCCAACCCTAGTGACGAGCAGTTCTTC.

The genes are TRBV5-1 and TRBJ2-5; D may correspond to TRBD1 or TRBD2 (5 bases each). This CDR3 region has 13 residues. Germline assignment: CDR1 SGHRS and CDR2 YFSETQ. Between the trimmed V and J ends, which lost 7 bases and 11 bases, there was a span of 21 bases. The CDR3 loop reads CASFDNEGNEQYF. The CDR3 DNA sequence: TGCGCCAGCTTTGACAACGAGGGGAATGAGCAGTACTTC.

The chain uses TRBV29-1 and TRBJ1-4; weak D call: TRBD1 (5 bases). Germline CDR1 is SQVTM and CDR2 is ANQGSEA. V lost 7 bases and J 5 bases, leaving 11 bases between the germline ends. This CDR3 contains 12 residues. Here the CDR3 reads CSAWDRNEKLFF. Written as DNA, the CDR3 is TGCAGCGCCTGGGACCGAAATGAAAAACTGTTTTTT.

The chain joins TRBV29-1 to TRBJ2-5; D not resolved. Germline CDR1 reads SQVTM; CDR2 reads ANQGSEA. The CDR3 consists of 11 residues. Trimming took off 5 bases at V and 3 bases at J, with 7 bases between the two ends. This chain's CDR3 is CSVSEEETQYF. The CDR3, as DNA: TGCAGCGTTTCCGAGGAAGAGACCCAGTACTTC.

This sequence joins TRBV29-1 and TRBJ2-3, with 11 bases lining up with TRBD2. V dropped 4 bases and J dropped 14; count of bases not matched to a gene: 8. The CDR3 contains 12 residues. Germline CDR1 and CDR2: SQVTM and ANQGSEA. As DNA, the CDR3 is TGCAGCGTTGGAGAGCCTAGCGGGGGGCTGTATTTT. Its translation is CSVGEPSGGLYF.

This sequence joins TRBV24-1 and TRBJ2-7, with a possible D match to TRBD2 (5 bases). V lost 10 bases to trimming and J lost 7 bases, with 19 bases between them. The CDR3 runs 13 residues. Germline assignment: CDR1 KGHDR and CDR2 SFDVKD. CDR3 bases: TGTGCCACTATGAGCGGAGGCAACAATGAGCAGTACTTC. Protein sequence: CATMSGGNNEQYF.

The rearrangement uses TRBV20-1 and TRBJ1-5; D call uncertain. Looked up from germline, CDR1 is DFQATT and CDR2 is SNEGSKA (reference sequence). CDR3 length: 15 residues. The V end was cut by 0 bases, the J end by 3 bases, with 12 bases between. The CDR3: CSARDIKADNQPQHF. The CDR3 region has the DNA TGCAGTGCTAGAGATATTAAGGCAGACAATCAGCCCCAGCATTTT.

The CDR3 DNA reads TGTGCCACCAGCTCCGGGACAGGCCAAGAGACCCAGTACTTC. Encoded protein: CATSSGTGQETQYF. The V and J genes are TRBV24-1 and TRBJ2-5, with TRBD1 identical over 8 bases. This CDR3 spans 14 amino acids. Germline CDR1 is KGHDR and CDR2 is SFDVKD. Trimming cost V 7 bases and J 1 base; bases outside gene matches: 4.

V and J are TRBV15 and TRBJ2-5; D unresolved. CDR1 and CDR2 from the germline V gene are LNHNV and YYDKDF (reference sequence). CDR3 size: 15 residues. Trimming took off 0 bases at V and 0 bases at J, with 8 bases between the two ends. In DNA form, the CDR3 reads TGTGCCACCAGCAGAGAGATACTGTACCAAGAGACCCAGTACTTC. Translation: CATSREILYQETQYF.

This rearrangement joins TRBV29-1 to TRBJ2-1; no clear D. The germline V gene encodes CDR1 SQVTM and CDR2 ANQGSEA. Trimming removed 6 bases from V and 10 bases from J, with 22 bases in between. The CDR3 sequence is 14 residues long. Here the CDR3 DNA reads TGCAGCGTCCTCAGAGCCCTCATGTCCTCCGAGCAGTTCTTC. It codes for CSVLRALMSSEQFF.

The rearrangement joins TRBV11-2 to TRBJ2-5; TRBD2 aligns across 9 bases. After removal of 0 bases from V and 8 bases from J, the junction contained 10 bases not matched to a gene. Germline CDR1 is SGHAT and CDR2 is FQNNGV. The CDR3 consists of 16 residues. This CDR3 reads CASSLEPQWTSDTQYF. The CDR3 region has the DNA TGTGCCAGCAGCTTAGAGCCACAGTGGACTAGCGATACCCAGTACTTC.

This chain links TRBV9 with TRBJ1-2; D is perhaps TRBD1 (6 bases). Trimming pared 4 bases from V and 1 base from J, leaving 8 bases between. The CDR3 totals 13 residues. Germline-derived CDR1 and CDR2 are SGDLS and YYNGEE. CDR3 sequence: CASSWDNNYGYTF. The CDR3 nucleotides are TGTGCCAGCAGCTGGGACAATAACTATGGCTACACCTTC.

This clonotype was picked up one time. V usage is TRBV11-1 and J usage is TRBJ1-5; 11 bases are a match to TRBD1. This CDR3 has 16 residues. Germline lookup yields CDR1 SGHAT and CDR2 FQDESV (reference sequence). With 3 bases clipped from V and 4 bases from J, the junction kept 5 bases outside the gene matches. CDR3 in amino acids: CASSFGTGGKNQPQHF. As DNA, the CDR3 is TGTGCCAGCAGCTTTGGGACAGGGGGAAAGAATCAGCCCCAGCATTTT.

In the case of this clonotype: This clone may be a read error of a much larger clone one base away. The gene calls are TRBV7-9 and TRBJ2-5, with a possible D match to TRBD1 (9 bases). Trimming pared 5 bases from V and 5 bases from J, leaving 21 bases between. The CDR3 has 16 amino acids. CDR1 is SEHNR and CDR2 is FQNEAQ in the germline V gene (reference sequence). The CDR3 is CASSGQGTGGRETQYF. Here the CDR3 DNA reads TGTGCCAGCAGCGGACAGGGGACTGGCGGGAGGGAGACCCAGTACTTC.

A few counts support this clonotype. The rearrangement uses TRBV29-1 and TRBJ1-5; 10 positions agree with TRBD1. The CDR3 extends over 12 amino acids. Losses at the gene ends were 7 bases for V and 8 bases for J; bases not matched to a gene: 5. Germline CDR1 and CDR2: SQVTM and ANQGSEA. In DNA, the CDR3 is TGCAGCGCTTGGGACAGGGGTGAGCCCCAGCATTTT. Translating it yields CSAWDRGEPQHF.

The CDR3 reads CASWGVWERNTEAFF. The CDR3 DNA sequence: TGTGCCAGCTGGGGGGTATGGGAGAGAAACACTGAAGCTTTCTTT. The chain links TRBV6-2 or TRBV6-3 to TRBJ1-1; tentatively, D is TRBD1 (5 bases). The V gene lost 8 bases and the J gene lost 2 bases, with 18 bases spanning the gap. From germline, CDR1 is MNHEY and CDR2 SVGEGT. The CDR3 has 15 residues.

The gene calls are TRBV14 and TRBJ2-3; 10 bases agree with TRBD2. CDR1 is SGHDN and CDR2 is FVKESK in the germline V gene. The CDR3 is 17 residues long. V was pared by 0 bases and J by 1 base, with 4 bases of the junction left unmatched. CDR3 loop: CASSQEWLAGGTDTQYF. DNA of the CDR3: TGTGCCAGCAGCCAAGAATGGCTAGCGGGAGGCACAGATACGCAGTATTTT.

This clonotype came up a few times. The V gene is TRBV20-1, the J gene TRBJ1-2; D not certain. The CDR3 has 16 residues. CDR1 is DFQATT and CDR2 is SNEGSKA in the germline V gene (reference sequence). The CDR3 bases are TGCAGCGCCGAAAGGGTCATATCGCATCGGGACTATGGCTACACCTTC. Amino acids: CSAERVISHRDYGYTF.

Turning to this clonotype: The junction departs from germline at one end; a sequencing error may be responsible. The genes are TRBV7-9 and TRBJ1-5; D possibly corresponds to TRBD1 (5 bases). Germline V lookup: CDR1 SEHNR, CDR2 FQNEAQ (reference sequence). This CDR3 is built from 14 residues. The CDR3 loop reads CASSLGEGNQPQNF. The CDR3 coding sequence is TGTGCCAGCAGCTTAGGCGAGGGGAATCAGCCCCAGAATTTT.

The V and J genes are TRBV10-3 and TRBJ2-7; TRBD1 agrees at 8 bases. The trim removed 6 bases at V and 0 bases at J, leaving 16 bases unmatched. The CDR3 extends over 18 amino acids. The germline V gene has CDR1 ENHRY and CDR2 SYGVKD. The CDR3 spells CAISPSMGRDRSSYEQYF. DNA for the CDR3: TGTGCCATCAGCCCCAGTATGGGGCGGGACAGGAGCTCCTACGAGCAGTACTTC.

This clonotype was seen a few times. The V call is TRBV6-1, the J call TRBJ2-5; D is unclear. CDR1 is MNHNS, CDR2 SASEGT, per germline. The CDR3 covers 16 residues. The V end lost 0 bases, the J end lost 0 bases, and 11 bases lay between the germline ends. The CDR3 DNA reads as TGTGCCAGCAGTGAAGCAGGCAAACCGTACCAAGAGACCCAGTACTTC. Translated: CASSEAGKPYQETQYF.

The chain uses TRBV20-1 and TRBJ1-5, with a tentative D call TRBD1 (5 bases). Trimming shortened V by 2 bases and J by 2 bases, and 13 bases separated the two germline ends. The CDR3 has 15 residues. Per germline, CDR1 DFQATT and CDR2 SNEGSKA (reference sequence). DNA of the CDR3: TGCAGTGCTAGACGGACGGGGGGGGGCAATCAGCCCCAGCATTTT. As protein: CSARRTGGGNQPQHF.

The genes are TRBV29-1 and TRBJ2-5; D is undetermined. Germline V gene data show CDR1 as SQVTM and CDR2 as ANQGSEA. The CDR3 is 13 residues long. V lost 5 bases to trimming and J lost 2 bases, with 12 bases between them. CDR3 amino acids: CSVRQRLQETQYF. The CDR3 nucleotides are TGCAGCGTTCGCCAGCGCCTACAAGAGACCCAGTACTTC.

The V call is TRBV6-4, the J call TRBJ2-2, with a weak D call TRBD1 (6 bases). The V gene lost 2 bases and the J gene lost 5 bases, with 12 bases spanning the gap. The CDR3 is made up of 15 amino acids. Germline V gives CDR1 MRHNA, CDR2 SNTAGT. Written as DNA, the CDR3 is TGTGCCAGCAGTGACACTACAGGGAGTACCGGGGAGCTGTTTTTT. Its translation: CASSDTTGSTGELFF.